Presented here are 9 T cell receptor gamma chains from one specimen sequenced in a study of gamma delta lymphoproliferative disorders and STAT genes. The receptor sequences were amplified from genomic DNA of peripheral blood mononuclear cells. TCRdb reprocessed the multiplex PCR reads through CATT. This sample yields around 2,300 gamma-chain clones, of which approximately 10% are seen a single time; 45% to 75% belongs to the top ten. The specimen sequenced was blood. These receptors came from a human donor with gamma-delta T-cell large granular lymphocyte leukemia.

This clone occurred a few times. The chain employs TRGV2 and TRGJ1 or TRGJ2. The J gene was missing in TCRdb and was found by matching the end of the DNA to germline. The CDR3 runs to 15 residues. The V segment lost 0 bases and the J segment 6 bases; nucleotides outside the gene matches: 11. Germline assignment: CDR1 EGSNGY and CDR2 YDSYNSKV. CDR3 region: CATWDGQGSCYKKLF. The DNA for the CDR3 is TGTGCCACCTGGGACGGGCAAGGGTCGTGTTATAAGAAACTCTTT.

This chain uses TRGV9 with TRGJ1 or TRGJ2. Since TCRdb gives no J gene, matching the DNA to germline was used here to assign it. The V and J ends lost 0 bases and 7 bases, in that order; junction bases with no gene match: 6. CDR3 length equals 13 residues. From germline, CDR1 is GITISATS and CDR2 ISYDGTV (reference sequence). The CDR3 spells CALWEVPCYKKLF. As DNA, the CDR3 is TGTGCCTTGTGGGAGGTGCCTTGCTATAAGAAACTCTTT.

This clone is judged medium-sized (0.01 to 0.1%). The rearrangement links TRGV8 to TRGJP2. TCRdb supplies no J gene; here it was assigned by aligning the nucleotide sequence to germline. Germline V gives CDR1 VENAVY, CDR2 YDSYNSRV. The CDR3 has 12 amino acids. The trim removed 10 bases at V and 10 bases at J, leaving 12 bases unmatched. The CDR3 reads CATSSGGWIKTF. CDR3 DNA: TGTGCCACGTCTTCCGGGGGTTGGATCAAGACGTTT.

This clone was counted only a few times. V usage is TRGV10 and J usage is TRGJ1 or TRGJ2. The J gene is absent in TCRdb and was assigned here via DNA matching to germline. TRGV10 is identified as an open reading frame with a role that is uncertain. The CDR3 is 12 amino acids. V lost 8 bases, J lost 10 bases, and 12 bases stayed unmatched. The CDR3, as DNA: TGTGCTGCGTGGGGGCCTTCCGGGAAGAAACTCTTT. It encodes CAAWGPSGKKLF.

This clone was counted a few times. The same CDR3 can be traced to other DNA sequences in this sample. This chain links TRGV2 with TRGJ1 or TRGJ2. The J gene comes from matching the DNA to germline here; TCRdb lacks it. Per germline, CDR1 EGSNGY and CDR2 YDSYNSKV. This CDR3 spans 14 amino acids. The V gene end was trimmed by 0 bases and the J gene end by 2 bases; junction bases not matched to a gene: 4. CDR3 DNA: TGTGCCACCTGGGACGGGCCGGATTATTATAAGAAACTCTTT. Protein product: CATWDGPDYYKKLF.

This clone ranks as medium-sized. This rearrangement joins TRGV2 to TRGJ1 or TRGJ2. The J gene, absent from TCRdb, was called here by matching the DNA to germline. The CDR3 length is 11 residues. The germline V gene encodes CDR1 EGSNGY and CDR2 YDSYNSKV. Trimming took 0 bases from V and 11 from J; bases not matched to a gene: 4. The CDR3 sequence is CATWDGVQKLF. The CDR3 DNA is TGTGCCACCTGGGACGGGGTTCAGAAACTCTTT.

There are a few counts of this clone. The V call is TRGV9, the J call TRGJ1 or TRGJ2. TCRdb carries no J gene annotation; the J gene was assigned here by matching the DNA with germline. V lost 5 bases and J lost 12; bases outside the gene matches: 7. The CDR3 loop spans 10 amino acids. Germline V gives CDR1 GITISATS, CDR2 ISYDGTV (reference sequence). The CDR3 DNA reads as TGTGCCTTGTGGGCTTCGAGGAAACTCTTT. It yields the protein CALWASRKLF.

Details on this clone: A far larger clone is only one base removed, so a read error is likely. This sample includes further DNA sequences coding for the same CDR3. The chain employs TRGV9 and TRGJP. No J gene is reported in TCRdb; it was inferred here by comparing the DNA with germline. This CDR3 is built from 15 residues. Germline lookup yields CDR1 GITISATS and CDR2 ISYDGTV (reference sequence). The CDR3 spells CALWEEELGKKIKVF. In DNA, the CDR3 is TGTGCTTTGTGGGAGGAAGAGTTGGGCAAAAAAATCAAGGTATTT.

In this sample, this clone is medium-sized. The chain uses TRGV11 and TRGJ1 or TRGJ2. As TCRdb names no J gene, one was assigned here on the basis of a DNA match to germline. TRGV11 has ORF status, its function being uncertain. The CDR3 has 16 amino acids. The V gene end was trimmed by 1 base and the J gene end by 0 bases; junction bases not matched to a gene: 6. The CDR3 loop is CACWIRHRGNYYKKLF. CDR3 DNA: TGTGCCTGCTGGATTAGGCATCGAGGGAATTATTATAAGAAACTCTTT.